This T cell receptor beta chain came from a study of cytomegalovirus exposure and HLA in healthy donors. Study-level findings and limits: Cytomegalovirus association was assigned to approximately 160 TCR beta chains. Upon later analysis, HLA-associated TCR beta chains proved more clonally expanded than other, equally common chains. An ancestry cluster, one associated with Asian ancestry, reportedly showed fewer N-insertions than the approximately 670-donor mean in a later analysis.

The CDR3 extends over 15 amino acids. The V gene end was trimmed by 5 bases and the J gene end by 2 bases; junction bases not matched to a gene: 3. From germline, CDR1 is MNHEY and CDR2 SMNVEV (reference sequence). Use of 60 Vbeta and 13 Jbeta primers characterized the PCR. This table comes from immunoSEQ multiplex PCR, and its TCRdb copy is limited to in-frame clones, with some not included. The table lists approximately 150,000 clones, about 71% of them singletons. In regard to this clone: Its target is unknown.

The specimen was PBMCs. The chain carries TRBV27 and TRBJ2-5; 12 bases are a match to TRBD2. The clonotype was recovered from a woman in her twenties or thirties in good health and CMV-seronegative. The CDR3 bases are TGTGCCAGCAGTCTAGGGACTAGCGGGCAAGAGACCCAGTACTTC. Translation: CASSLGTSGQETQYF.